The rows below give T cell receptor beta chains drawn from one sample of a study of blood T cell repertoires in COVID-19. Generated by immunoSEQ multiplex PCR, the TCRdb table keeps only in-frame clones and is missing some. The sample holds around 230,000 clones, roughly 80% seen once. Sequenced sample: peripheral blood. These receptors all stem from a woman older than 75 with acute or convalescent COVID-19. CDR3s include the opening cysteine and the closing phenylalanine or tryptophan. Fields, in order: clone size, J gene, V gene, D gene, CDR3 protein, CDR3 DNA. The D gene is left open where the match is weak. Not every row has a clone size; where given, it reads once, few, many or a size class.

clone size: .
J gene: TRBJ1-3
V gene: TRBV19
D gene: .
CDR3 protein: CASTQGGDLSGNTIYF
CDR3 DNA: TGTGCCAGTACCCAAGGCGGGGACCTCTCTGGAAACACCATATATTTT

clone size: .
J gene: TRBJ1-4
V gene: TRBV6-4
D gene: TRBD1
CDR3 protein: CASSKTGRGSTNEKLFF
CDR3 DNA: TGTGCCAGCAGTAAGACAGGGAGAGGCTCAACTAATGAAAAACTGTTTTTT

clone size: .
J gene: TRBJ2-7
V gene: TRBV6-1
D gene: .
CDR3 protein: CASSEVGLVEQYF
CDR3 DNA: TGTGCCAGCAGTGAAGTGGGACTGGTCGAGCAGTACTTC

clone size: .
J gene: TRBJ2-2
V gene: TRBV4-2
D gene: TRBD2
CDR3 protein: CASSPIGTGGAGGELFF
CDR3 DNA: TGTGCCAGCAGCCCCATCGGGACGGGGGGAGCGGGCGGGGAGCTGTTTTTT

clone size: .
J gene: TRBJ1-2
V gene: TRBV6-4
D gene: .
CDR3 protein: CASSDSGTYNYGYTF
CDR3 DNA: TGTGCCAGCAGTGACTCGGGGACTTATAACTATGGCTACACCTTC

clone size: .
J gene: TRBJ2-1
V gene: TRBV15
D gene: .
CDR3 protein: CATSRDRYEQFF
CDR3 DNA: TGTGCCACCAGCAGAGATCGTTATGAGCAGTTCTTC

clone size: .
J gene: TRBJ2-5
V gene: TRBV5-1
D gene: TRBD1
CDR3 protein: CASSLQGASQETQYF
CDR3 DNA: TGCGCCAGCAGCTTACAGGGGGCGTCCCAAGAGACCCAGTACTTC

clone size: .
J gene: TRBJ2-7
V gene: TRBV6-6
D gene: TRBD1
CDR3 protein: CASSYTTGVSYEQYF
CDR3 DNA: TGTGCCAGCAGTTACACGACAGGGGTCTCCTACGAGCAGTACTTC

clone size: .
J gene: TRBJ2-1
V gene: TRBV6-5
D gene: TRBD1
CDR3 protein: CASKPTGGYNEQFF
CDR3 DNA: TGTGCCAGCAAACCGACAGGGGGCTACAATGAGCAGTTCTTC

clone size: .
J gene: TRBJ1-6
V gene: TRBV4-1
D gene: TRBD1
CDR3 protein: CASSYTGTGNSPLHF
CDR3 DNA: TGCGCCAGCAGTTACACTGGGACAGGAAATTCACCCCTCCACTTT

clone size: .
J gene: TRBJ2-3
V gene: TRBV11-1
D gene: .
CDR3 protein: CASSSLRTDTQYF
CDR3 DNA: TGTGCCAGCAGCTCACTCCGAACAGATACGCAGTATTTT

clone size: .
J gene: TRBJ2-5
V gene: TRBV5-6
D gene: TRBD2
CDR3 protein: CASSFRTRGSETQYF
CDR3 DNA: TGTGCCAGCAGCTTTAGGACTAGAGGATCTGAGACCCAGTACTTC

clone size: .
J gene: TRBJ2-1
V gene: TRBV7-9
D gene: .
CDR3 protein: CASSPRDNEQFF
CDR3 DNA: TGTGCCAGCAGCCCGAGGGACAATGAGCAGTTCTTC

clone size: .
J gene: TRBJ1-6
V gene: TRBV11-1
D gene: .
CDR3 protein: CASSPWQGNSPLHF
CDR3 DNA: TGTGCCAGCAGCCCCTGGCAGGGAAATTCACCCCTCCACTTT

clone size: many
J gene: TRBJ2-2
V gene: TRBV24-1
D gene: .
CDR3 protein: CATSGGWGAGELFF
CDR3 DNA: TGTGCCACCAGTGGGGGCTGGGGTGCCGGGGAGCTGTTTTTT

clone size: few
J gene: TRBJ1-2
V gene: TRBV4-1
D gene: .
CDR3 protein: CASSQDLGSRYGYTF
CDR3 DNA: TGCGCCAGCAGCCAAGATCTGGGGAGTCGCTATGGCTACACCTTC

clone size: few
J gene: TRBJ2-3
V gene: TRBV10-3
D gene: TRBD1
CDR3 protein: CAIRAGQAQYF
CDR3 DNA: TGTGCCATCCGAGCAGGACAGGCGCAGTATTTT

clone size: .
J gene: TRBJ2-7
V gene: TRBV9
D gene: TRBD2
CDR3 protein: CASSVGGGAGGSGEQYF
CDR3 DNA: TGTGCCAGCAGCGTAGGGGGTGGAGCGGGAGGTTCCGGGGAGCAGTACTTC

clone size: .
J gene: TRBJ2-1
V gene: TRBV7-9
D gene: TRBD2
CDR3 protein: CASSSTGGDSYNEQFF
CDR3 DNA: TGTGCCAGCAGCTCCACGGGGGGGGACTCCTACAATGAGCAGTTCTTC

clone size: .
J gene: TRBJ2-2
V gene: TRBV28
D gene: .
CDR3 protein: CASSLSYGTRGGIAGELFF
CDR3 DNA: TGTGCCAGCAGTTTATCCTATGGAACCCGTGGCGGGATAGCCGGGGAGCTGTTTTTT

clone size: few
J gene: TRBJ2-7
V gene: TRBV6-2/TRBV6-3
D gene: TRBD1
CDR3 protein: CASSDGQDAREQYF
CDR3 DNA: TGTGCCAGCAGCGACGGACAGGATGCTCGGGAGCAGTACTTC

clone size: .
J gene: TRBJ1-2
V gene: TRBV14
D gene: TRBD1
CDR3 protein: CASSPLDREGSYGYTF
CDR3 DNA: TGTGCCAGCAGCCCCCTGGACAGGGAGGGTAGCTATGGCTACACCTTC

clone size: .
J gene: TRBJ2-1
V gene: TRBV19
D gene: TRBD2
CDR3 protein: CASSPPGVAGGVNEQFF
CDR3 DNA: TGTGCCAGTAGCCCACCCGGGGTAGCGGGGGGGGTAAATGAGCAGTTCTTC

clone size: once
J gene: TRBJ1-5
V gene: TRBV19
D gene: TRBD1
CDR3 protein: CAGGQLGNQPQHF
CDR3 DNA: TGTGCCGGGGGACAGTTAGGCAATCAGCCCCAGCATTTT

clone size: .
J gene: TRBJ2-1
V gene: TRBV4-1
D gene: TRBD2
CDR3 protein: CASSHSLAVRLSYNEQFF
CDR3 DNA: TGCGCCAGCAGCCATTCACTAGCGGTCCGACTTTCCTACAATGAGCAGTTCTTC

clone size: .
J gene: TRBJ1-6
V gene: TRBV18
D gene: .
CDR3 protein: CASSPEAGAVSPLHF
CDR3 DNA: TGTGCCAGCTCACCCGAGGCGGGGGCTGTTTCACCCCTCCACTTT

clone size: .
J gene: TRBJ2-1
V gene: TRBV19
D gene: TRBD2
CDR3 protein: CASSMGLAEQFF
CDR3 DNA: TGTGCCAGTAGTATGGGACTAGCTGAGCAGTTCTTC

clone size: .
J gene: TRBJ2-2
V gene: TRBV4-2
D gene: TRBD2
CDR3 protein: CASSQGAGVSFGELFF
CDR3 DNA: TGTGCCAGCAGCCAAGGAGCGGGAGTTAGTTTCGGGGAGCTGTTTTTT

clone size: .
J gene: TRBJ2-2
V gene: TRBV11-2
D gene: .
CDR3 protein: CASSHIRGSGGELFF
CDR3 DNA: TGTGCCAGCAGCCATATACGGGGAAGCGGCGGGGAGCTGTTTTTT

clone size: .
J gene: TRBJ2-7
V gene: TRBV27
D gene: TRBD1
CDR3 protein: CASSPTGEPYEQYF
CDR3 DNA: TGTGCCAGCAGTCCGACAGGGGAACCCTACGAGCAGTACTTC

clone size: .
J gene: TRBJ2-3
V gene: TRBV5-1
D gene: TRBD2
CDR3 protein: CASSLDEKGGLDTQYF
CDR3 DNA: TGCGCCAGCAGCTTGGATGAGAAGGGAGGGTTGGATACGCAGTATTTT

clone size: .
J gene: TRBJ2-7
V gene: TRBV6-6
D gene: .
CDR3 protein: CASSYTDNYEQYF
CDR3 DNA: TGTGCCAGCAGTTACACGGACAACTACGAGCAGTACTTC

clone size: .
J gene: TRBJ2-3
V gene: TRBV21-1
D gene: .
CDR3 protein: CASSNSDQGRISKQYF
CDR3 DNA: TGTGCCAGCAGCAATTCGGACCAGGGAAGGATAAGTAAGCAGTATTTT

clone size: .
J gene: TRBJ1-6
V gene: TRBV30
D gene: .
CDR3 protein: CAWSAPGNNSPLHF
CDR3 DNA: TGTGCCTGGAGCGCCCCCGGGAATAATTCACCCCTCCACTTT

clone size: once
J gene: TRBJ1-6
V gene: TRBV7-9
D gene: .
CDR3 protein: CASSLQGHGYSPLHF
CDR3 DNA: TGTGCCAGCAGCTTACAGGGACACGGGTATTCACCCCTCCACTTT

clone size: few
J gene: TRBJ1-2
V gene: TRBV12-5
D gene: TRBD1
CDR3 protein: CASGLPLGQGDYGYTF
CDR3 DNA: TGTGCTAGTGGTTTGCCCTTGGGGCAGGGGGACTATGGCTACACCTTC

clone size: .
J gene: TRBJ2-1
V gene: TRBV6-5
D gene: TRBD2
CDR3 protein: CASRATSGGYNEQFF
CDR3 DNA: TGTGCCAGCAGGGCGACTAGCGGGGGGTACAATGAGCAGTTCTTC

clone size: .
J gene: TRBJ1-6
V gene: TRBV30
D gene: .
CDR3 protein: CAWTGDNSPLHF
CDR3 DNA: TGTGCCTGGACAGGGGATAATTCACCCCTCCACTTT

clone size: .
J gene: TRBJ1-1
V gene: TRBV6-1
D gene: .
CDR3 protein: CASSEAPGAAFEAFF
CDR3 DNA: TGTGCCAGCAGTGAAGCGCCAGGCGCTGCCTTTGAAGCTTTCTTT

clone size: few
J gene: TRBJ1-6
V gene: TRBV5-1
D gene: .
CDR3 protein: CASSPDTSSYNSPLHF
CDR3 DNA: TGCGCCAGCAGCCCAGATACAAGCTCCTATAATTCACCCCTCCACTTT

clone size: .
J gene: TRBJ1-3
V gene: TRBV7-6
D gene: TRBD1
CDR3 protein: CASSQDTGVGNTIYF
CDR3 DNA: TGTGCCAGCAGTCAAGACACAGGGGTCGGAAACACCATATATTTT

clone size: .
J gene: TRBJ2-1
V gene: TRBV7-9
D gene: TRBD2
CDR3 protein: CASSRTTGGPNEQFF
CDR3 DNA: TGTGCCAGCAGCCGAACAACGGGGGGTCCGAATGAGCAGTTCTTC

clone size: .
J gene: TRBJ2-7
V gene: TRBV7-9
D gene: .
CDR3 protein: CASSLLSGRGSYEQYF
CDR3 DNA: TGTGCCAGCAGCTTATTGTCGGGCAGGGGTTCCTACGAGCAGTACTTC

clone size: once
J gene: TRBJ1-3
V gene: TRBV15
D gene: .
CDR3 protein: CATSRDQGFLSGNTIYF
CDR3 DNA: TGTGCCACCAGCAGAGATCAGGGCTTCTTATCTGGAAACACCATATATTTT

clone size: .
J gene: TRBJ1-2
V gene: TRBV19
D gene: .
CDR3 protein: CASTRGSFYGYTF
CDR3 DNA: TGTGCCAGTACCCGTGGGAGTTTCTATGGCTACACCTTC

clone size: .
J gene: TRBJ1-5
V gene: TRBV6-2/TRBV6-3
D gene: .
CDR3 protein: CASSYSSTFNQPQHF
CDR3 DNA: TGTGCCAGCAGTTACTCGAGCACGTTCAATCAGCCCCAGCATTTT

clone size: once
J gene: TRBJ2-7
V gene: TRBV7-2
D gene: .
CDR3 protein: CASSLGAGPSYEQYF
CDR3 DNA: TGTGCCAGCAGCTTAGGCGCAGGGCCCTCCTACGAGCAGTACTTC

clone size: .
J gene: TRBJ1-5
V gene: TRBV25-1
D gene: .
CDR3 protein: CASAIQGSNQPQHF
CDR3 DNA: TGTGCCAGTGCGATCCAGGGGAGCAATCAGCCCCAGCATTTT

clone size: .
J gene: TRBJ1-1
V gene: TRBV7-2
D gene: .
CDR3 protein: CASSQNRIMNTEAFF
CDR3 DNA: TGTGCCAGCAGCCAGAACAGGATTATGAACACTGAAGCTTTCTTT

clone size: .
J gene: TRBJ1-2
V gene: TRBV19
D gene: .
CDR3 protein: CASSPAPAGKSGYTF
CDR3 DNA: TGTGCCAGTAGCCCCGCCCCCGCAGGGAAGAGCGGCTACACCTTC

clone size: once
J gene: TRBJ2-3
V gene: TRBV5-4
D gene: .
CDR3 protein: CASSLKESDTQYF
CDR3 DNA: TGTGCCAGCAGCTTAAAAGAGTCAGATACGCAGTATTTT

clone size: .
J gene: TRBJ1-3
V gene: TRBV7-9
D gene: .
CDR3 protein: CASSLVRNTGNTIYF
CDR3 DNA: TGTGCCAGCAGCTTAGTCAGAAATACTGGAAACACCATATATTTT

clone size: .
J gene: TRBJ2-3
V gene: TRBV5-4
D gene: .
CDR3 protein: CASSLAPDSGTDTQYF
CDR3 DNA: TGTGCCAGCAGCTTGGCACCCGACAGCGGCACAGATACGCAGTATTTT

clone size: .
J gene: TRBJ2-7
V gene: TRBV30
D gene: TRBD2
CDR3 protein: CAWSAGTSGRSYEQYF
CDR3 DNA: TGTGCCTGGAGTGCCGGGACTAGCGGGAGGTCCTACGAGCAGTACTTC

clone size: .
J gene: TRBJ2-3
V gene: TRBV3-1/TRBV3-2
D gene: TRBD2
CDR3 protein: CASSPLAGGDTQYF
CDR3 DNA: TGTGCCAGCAGCCCACTAGCGGGAGGGGATACGCAGTATTTT

clone size: .
J gene: TRBJ2-5
V gene: TRBV10-2
D gene: .
CDR3 protein: CASSEFTVGTQYF
CDR3 DNA: TGCGCCAGCAGTGAGTTTACAGTGGGGACCCAGTACTTC

clone size: .
J gene: TRBJ1-3
V gene: TRBV30
D gene: .
CDR3 protein: CAWREYWQVPSSGNTIYF
CDR3 DNA: TGTGCCTGGAGGGAATACTGGCAGGTGCCGAGCTCTGGAAACACCATATATTTT